The 6 T cell receptor beta chains below were found in one sample sequenced in a study of blood T cells in healthy people across ages. A second PCR of 7 to 11 cycles used a sample-barcoded 5' primer and a J-beta primer mix. MiXCR, applied by TCRdb to the 5' RACE reads, yields one record per CDR3 protein. Of about 680,000 distinct CDR3 sequences in the sample, approximately 50% are singletons; the top ten hold under 35%. Sequencing was done on a sample of blood. These receptors were obtained from a woman aged 55-75 years in good health.

This clonotype appeared a few times. J is TRBJ2-1 and V is TRBV3-1; 14 bases are a match to TRBD2. This CDR3 is built from 13 residues. V lost 4 bases, J lost 12 bases, and 2 bases stayed unmatched. CDR1 LGHDT and CDR2 YNNKEL come from the germline V gene (reference sequence). Here the CDR3 DNA reads TGTGCCAGCAGCCCGGGACTAGCGGGAGTGCAGTTCTTC. Its protein is CASSPGLAGVQFF.

CDR3 sequence reads: CASSLEGSLTGGYTF. CDR3 DNA: TGTGCCAGCAGCTTAGAGGGCAGCCTCACCGGTGGCTACACCTTC. This chain links TRBV11-2 with TRBJ1-2; D not resolved. CDR3 size: 15 residues. V lost 0 bases to trimming and J lost 7 bases, with 15 bases between them. Germline V CDR1 and CDR2: SGHAT, FQNNGV. The entire variable domain, with the rest obtained from reference TRBV11-2 and TRBJ1-2, is as follows: EAGVAQSPRYKIIEKRQSVAFWCNPISGHATLYWYQQILGQGPKLLIQFQNNGVVDDSQLPKDRFSAERLKGVDSTLKIQPAKLEDSAVYLCASSLEGSLTGGYTFGSGTRLTVV.

The rearrangement links TRBV18 to TRBJ2-1, with a possible D match to TRBD2 (5 bases). The CDR3 totals 16 residues. Germline V gives CDR1 KGHSH, CDR2 LQKENI. V lost 1 base and J 3 bases, leaving 13 bases between the germline ends. The chain's CDR3 is CASSPLGVGLYNEQFF. The CDR3 DNA follows: TGTGCCAGCTCACCACTGGGAGTGGGCCTCTACAATGAGCAGTTCTTC.

About this clonotype: Since the CDR3 does not end with the conserved phenylalanine or tryptophan, this likely comes from a read error. The chain carries TRBV5-1 and TRBJ2-5; the D is unclear. Deletions cut 5 bases from V and 5 bases from J, with 13 bases between. The CDR3 consists of 13 residues. Germline CDR1 is SGHRS and CDR2 is YFSETQ. The CDR3, as DNA: TGCGCCAGCAGTTACGCTGACCTGGAGACCCAGTACCTC. Translating it yields CASSYADLETQYL.

This chain connects TRBV7-3 to TRBJ2-1, with TRBD2 as a possible D gene (6 bases). V gave up 4 bases and J gave up 8 bases, with 15 bases separating them. CDR3 size: 14 residues. The germline gives CDR1 SGHTA, CDR2 FQGTGA. The CDR3 here is CASSSAGRTHEQFF. The CDR3 DNA reads as TGTGCCAGCAGCTCGGCGGGACGGACCCATGAGCAGTTCTTC.

The rearrangement links TRBV30 to TRBJ2-1; D tentatively fits TRBD1 or TRBD2 (5 bases each). V lost 3 bases and J lost 12, with 15 bases in between. Germline loops: CDR1 GTSNPN, CDR2 SVGIG (reference sequence). This CDR3 has 12 amino acids. CDR3 sequence (DNA): TGTGCCTGGAGGCAGCCAAATGGGGGGCAGTTCTTC. It encodes CAWRQPNGGQFF.